The 13 T cell receptor beta chains below were found in one sample sequenced in a study of early T cells in non-severe SARS-CoV-2 infection. TCRdb independently ran MiXCR on the 5' RACE reads; one entry per CDR3 protein. Of about 71,000 distinct CDR3 sequences listed, about an eighth are singletons. The sequencing here drew on whole blood, taken at baseline. The receptors come from an adult who was a healthcare worker with PCR-confirmed SARS-CoV-2 infection or an uninfected control (not recorded which).

This chain joins TRBV10-3 and TRBJ1-4; D is ambiguous. The V end lost 3 bases, the J end lost 8 bases, and 13 bases lay between the germline ends. Germline CDR1 and CDR2: ENHRY and SYGVKD. The CDR3 has 14 residues. The CDR3 sequence: CAISENWGREKLFF. CDR3 DNA sequence: TGTGCCATCAGTGAAAATTGGGGTAGGGAAAAACTGTTTTTT.

The chain couples TRBV7-6 to TRBJ1-2; TRBD1 is a possible D gene (6 bases). The CDR3 contains 15 residues. Germline V CDR1 and CDR2: SGHVS, FNYEAQ. Between the trimmed V and J ends, which lost 5 bases and 3 bases, there was a span of 16 bases. The DNA for the CDR3 is TGTGCCAGCAGCCTACCAGGACAGCGCGACTATGGCTACACCTTC. Its translation: CASSLPGQRDYGYTF.

The rearrangement uses TRBV5-5 and TRBJ2-3, with D possibly TRBD1 on 7 matching bases. V lost 3 bases and J 5 bases, leaving 22 bases between the germline ends. CDR3 length: 17 residues. Per germline, CDR1 SGHKS and CDR2 YYEKEE (reference sequence). For the CDR3, the DNA is TGTGCCAGCAGCTGGTGGAGGGGGCGAGAAGTCAGAGATACGCAGTATTTT. As protein: CASSWWRGREVRDTQYF. Variable domain in full (rest from reference TRBV5-5 and TRBJ2-3): DAGVTQSPTHLIKTRGQQVTLRCSPISGHKSVSWYQQVLGQGPQFIFQYYEKEERGRGNFPDRFSARQFPNYSSELNVNALLLGDSALYLCASSWWRGREVRDTQYFGPGTRLTVL.

This clonotype has a handful of counts. The CDR3 region has the DNA TGTGCCAGCAGCGTAGCGTGGGACAGTAATTCACCCCTCCACTTT. Protein: CASSVAWDSNSPLHF. The chain has TRBV9 and TRBJ1-6; 7 bases fit TRBD1. V was pared by 0 bases and J by 6 bases, with 3 bases of the junction left unmatched. The CDR3 has 15 residues. The V gene's germline CDR1 is SGDLS and CDR2 YYNGEE.

The gene calls are TRBV6-2 or TRBV6-3 and TRBJ2-3, with TRBD2 matching 9 bases. This CDR3 has 15 amino acids. The germline V gene has CDR1 MNHEY and CDR2 SVGEGT. The V and J ends lost 6 bases and 6 bases, in that order; junction bases with no gene match: 10. The CDR3 sequence: CASRESGRSGDTQYF. The CDR3 bases are TGTGCCAGCAGAGAAAGCGGGAGGTCCGGGGATACGCAGTATTTT.

This clonotype was counted between two and nine times. The genes are TRBV4-2 and TRBJ2-1, with a possible D match to TRBD1 (5 bases). V was cut by 0 bases and J by 2 bases, with 14 bases left in between. CDR3 size: 17 residues. Germline V CDR1 and CDR2: LGHNA, YNFKEQ. In DNA form, the CDR3 reads TGTGCCAGCAGCCAAGATCGGAGTAGGGGCACCTACAATGAGCAGTTCTTC. Its translation: CASSQDRSRGTYNEQFF.

This clonotype was observed a handful of times. The chain is built from TRBV7-2 and TRBJ2-3; 9 positions match TRBD1. Trimming removed 3 bases from V and 4 bases from J; junction bases left unmatched: 2. CDR3 length: 14 amino acids. CDR1 is SGHTA and CDR2 is FQGNSA in the germline V gene. The CDR3 here is CASSFRQGADTQYF. CDR3 bases: TGTGCCAGCAGCTTCCGACAGGGGGCAGATACGCAGTATTTT.

This chain uses TRBV7-6 with TRBJ1-2; 9 positions match TRBD1. The CDR3 has 13 residues. Germline V gene sequence: CDR1 SGHVS, CDR2 FNYEAQ. Trimming at V came to 5 bases and at J to 7 bases, leaving 5 bases not matched to a gene. The CDR3, as DNA: TGTGCCAGCAGCGGACAGGGGCCCCTTGGCTACACCTTC. Amino acids: CASSGQGPLGYTF.

This clonotype was counted once. V gene TRBV9 combines with J gene TRBJ1-4; TRBD1 might be the D (6 bases). Germline V CDR1 and CDR2: SGDLS, YYNGEE. The CDR3 consists of 14 residues. V dropped 0 bases and J dropped 8 bases, with 11 bases sitting between them. In DNA form, the CDR3 reads TGTGCCAGCAGCGTAGACAGGGTGTGGGAAAAACTGTTTTTT. It is translated as CASSVDRVWEKLFF.

This clonotype has more than one count but fewer than ten. V is TRBV21-1 and J is TRBJ2-7; the DNA was not used to check the table's D call, TRBD1. TRBV21-1 is a recognized pseudogene. The CDR3 is 15 residues long. This chain's CDR3 is CASPRKAGVRYEQYF. The CDR3 DNA follows: TGTGCCAGCCCCCGTAAGGCAGGGGTTAGGTACGAGCAGTACTTC.

The sample holds a few counts of this clonotype. The gene calls are TRBV7-2 and TRBJ2-7; TRBD2 agrees at 9 bases. The CDR3 totals 15 residues. CDR1 and CDR2 (germline): SGHTA, FQGNSA. Trimming removed 7 bases from V and 3 bases from J; junction bases left unmatched: 10. The CDR3 loop is CASTLLAGEVYEQYF. Here the CDR3 DNA reads TGTGCCAGCACCCTGTTAGCGGGGGAAGTCTACGAGCAGTACTTC.

This clonotype has ten or more counts. The CDR3 bases are TGCGCCAGCAGCTTGGGGGGCCGAGGCGCTGAAGCTTTCTTT. Encoded protein: CASSLGGRGAEAFF. The chain has TRBV5-1 and TRBJ1-1, with a possible D match to TRBD1 (5 bases). CDR1 SGHRS and CDR2 YFSETQ come from the germline V gene. V shed 0 bases and J shed 6 bases, with 12 bases lying between them. The CDR3 totals 14 residues.

This clonotype was counted ten times or more. This chain joins TRBV25-1 and TRBJ2-1; D possibly uses TRBD1 or TRBD2 (5 bases each). V was clipped by 2 bases and J by 1 base, with 9 bases between them. In germline, CDR1 is MGHDK, CDR2 SYGVNS. The CDR3 is 15 amino acids. DNA for the CDR3: TGTGCCAGCAGTGAAGCCGGGGCTTCCTACAATGAGCAGTTCTTC. Protein sequence: CASSEAGASYNEQFF.